The 20 T cell receptor beta chains presented below share a single source sample, sequenced in a study of blood T cell repertoires in COVID-19. Using immunoSEQ multiplex PCR, the repertoire was profiled, and TCRdb retains in-frame clones only, with some absent. The repertoire has under 300,000 clones, 75% to 85% of them found once; the top ten carry about 1.5%. Material for sequencing was peripheral blood. The source of these receptors is a woman between 40 and 55 years old who had recovered from COVID-19.

The rearrangement links TRBV6-1 to TRBJ1-2; D perhaps matches TRBD1 (5 bases). The V end lost 1 base, the J end lost 6 bases, and 15 bases lay between the germline ends. The germline CDR1 and CDR2 sequences are MNHNS and SASEGT. CDR3 length: 15 amino acids. CDR3 in DNA: TGTGCCAGCAGTGAAGGGTGGGGCCATACTGATGGCTACACCTTC. It specifies CASSEGWGHTDGYTF.

The chain carries TRBV6-5 and TRBJ1-4; possibly TRBD1 for D (6 bases). Trimming pared 5 bases from V and 3 bases from J, leaving 10 bases between. Germline loops: CDR1 MNHEY, CDR2 SVGAGI. This CDR3 has 14 amino acids. DNA of the CDR3: TGTGCCAGCAGTCCTGGACAGCCTAATGAAAAACTGTTTTTT. It specifies CASSPGQPNEKLFF.

This clone was recorded a few times. The chain recombines TRBV18 with TRBJ2-5; 8 bases align to TRBD1. V dropped 4 bases and J dropped 4; count of bases not matched to a gene: 2. CDR1 KGHSH and CDR2 LQKENI come from the germline V gene. This CDR3 contains 13 residues. CDR3 coding DNA: TGTGCCAGCTCACAGGACAGGGTAGAGACCCAGTACTTC. Protein sequence: CASSQDRVETQYF.

The chain combines TRBV6-5 with TRBJ2-1; 7 bases agree with TRBD1. CDR1 MNHEY and CDR2 SVGAGI come from the germline V gene. V was clipped by 6 bases and J by 10 bases; unmatched bases: 9. There are 13 residues in the CDR3. The CDR3 reads CASRRRTGWEQFF. The CDR3 DNA reads as TGTGCCAGCAGAAGACGGACAGGTTGGGAGCAGTTCTTC.

The genes are TRBV11-2 and TRBJ2-1, with D hard to call. The length of the CDR3 is 15 residues. CDR1 and CDR2 (germline): SGHAT, FQNNGV. The ends were cut back, 6 bases at V and 0 bases at J, with 12 bases in the middle. The CDR3 reads CASRLFLSSYNEQFF. The CDR3 DNA follows: TGTGCCAGCAGGTTGTTTCTAAGCTCCTACAATGAGCAGTTCTTC. Supplemented by reference TRBV11-2 and TRBJ2-1, the full variable domain reads EAGVAQSPRYKIIEKRQSVAFWCNPISGHATLYWYQQILGQGPKLLIQFQNNGVVDDSQLPKDRFSAERLKGVDSTLKIQPAKLEDSAVYLCASRLFLSSYNEQFFGPGTRLTVL.

The rearrangement joins TRBV30 to TRBJ2-3, with TRBD1 matching over 7 bases. V lost 5 bases and J lost 0; bases outside the gene matches: 5. The CDR3 runs to 14 residues. From germline, CDR1 is GTSNPN and CDR2 SVGIG (reference sequence). The CDR3 DNA reads TGTGCCTGGGAACAGGGGTTTAGCACAGATACGCAGTATTTT. Its translation: CAWEQGFSTDTQYF.

J is TRBJ1-4 and V is TRBV7-9; D uncertain. The CDR3 spans 15 residues. Trimming removed 5 bases from V and 1 base from J, with 11 bases in between. Germline CDR1 SEHNR, CDR2 FQNEAQ (reference sequence). DNA for the CDR3: TGTGCCAGCAGCCCTCGGGAAAGAACTAATGAAAAACTGTTTTTT. Encoded protein: CASSPRERTNEKLFF.

The CDR3 region is CAQGGEITDTQYF. CDR3 bases: TGTGCCCAAGGGGGGGAGATCACAGATACGCAGTATTTT. The chain carries TRBV7-9 and TRBJ2-3; a possible D gene is TRBD2 (7 bases). The length of the CDR3 is 13 residues. CDR1 is SEHNR and CDR2 is FQNEAQ in the germline V gene (reference sequence). Trimming shortened V by 11 bases and J by 2 bases, and 14 bases separated the two germline ends.

This clone was found once. V usage is TRBV2 and J usage is TRBJ2-5, with TRBD1 identical over 9 bases. Per germline, CDR1 SNHLY and CDR2 FYNNEI. This CDR3 is 14 amino acids long. J gave up 2 bases and V 4 bases, and 2 bases lay outside the gene matches. The CDR3 DNA reads TGTGCCAGCAGTGTAGGGACAGGGCAAGAGACCCAGTACTTC. It encodes CASSVGTGQETQYF.

The gene calls are TRBV19 and TRBJ1-5; TRBD1 aligns across 8 bases. CDR1 and CDR2 (germline): LNHDA, SQIVND (reference sequence). The CDR3 extends over 14 amino acids. CDR3 nucleotide sequence: TGTGTCGCTACCCACAGGGGGATCAATCAGCCCCAGCATTTT. Protein sequence: CVATHRGINQPQHF.

This clone was observed once. The chain is built from TRBV5-1 and TRBJ2-5; a weak D match, TRBD2 (7 bases). The germline V and J ends were trimmed by 7 bases and 4 bases, with 17 bases remaining between them. The germline V gene encodes CDR1 SGHRS and CDR2 YFSETQ. This CDR3 spans 14 amino acids. The CDR3, as DNA: TGCGCCAGCGGCCCGGGGGGCCTGGGAGAGACCCAGTACTTC. As protein: CASGPGGLGETQYF.

The V gene is TRBV6-2 or TRBV6-3, the J gene TRBJ1-1; D not certain. There are 13 residues in the CDR3. Looked up from germline, CDR1 is MNHEY and CDR2 is SVGEGT. V lost 6 bases, J lost 3 bases, and 11 bases lay in between. The CDR3 loop reads CASSRPGYTEAFF. Here the CDR3 DNA reads TGTGCCAGCAGCCGCCCCGGGTACACTGAAGCTTTCTTT.

This chain uses TRBV7-2 with TRBJ2-3, with 9 bases matching TRBD2. Germline CDR1 is SGHTA and CDR2 is FQGNSA. After removal of 3 bases from V and 4 bases from J, the junction contained 17 bases not matched to a gene. The CDR3 runs 19 residues. CDR3 DNA sequence: TGTGCCAGCAGCTTTCAGCGAGGGCGGGGGGGCCTCAAGTCAGATACGCAGTATTTT. Translating gives CASSFQRGRGGLKSDTQYF. The whole variable domain, remainder taken from reference TRBV7-2 and TRBJ2-3, is GAGVSQSPSNKVTEKGKDVELRCDPISGHTALYWYRQSLGQGLEFLIYFQGNSAPDKSGLPSDRFSAERTGGSVSTLTIQRTQQEDSAVYLCASSFQRGRGGLKSDTQYFGPGTRLTVL.

The rearrangement uses TRBV5-6 and TRBJ2-3; TRBD2 matches at 13 bases. The CDR3 is 16 amino acids. The V gene end was trimmed by 0 bases and the J gene end by 4 bases; junction bases not matched to a gene: 2. Germline loops: CDR1 SGHDT, CDR2 YYEEEE. CDR3 protein: CASSLGTSGGADTQYF. The CDR3 DNA sequence: TGTGCCAGCAGCTTGGGGACTAGCGGGGGAGCAGATACGCAGTATTTT.

The chain uses TRBV3-1 (or the pseudogene TRBV3-2) and TRBJ1-3; D ambiguous. The CDR3 consists of 15 residues. V was trimmed by 3 bases and J by 0 bases, leaving 9 bases between them. CDR1 is LGHDT and CDR2 is YNNKEL in the germline V gene (reference sequence). CDR3 protein: CASSQQTNSGNTIYF. The CDR3 nucleotides are TGTGCCAGCAGCCAGCAGACTAACTCTGGAAACACCATATATTTT.

This clone has just one count. J is TRBJ2-7 and V is TRBV10-3; D is unclear. The germline V gene has CDR1 ENHRY and CDR2 SYGVKD. This CDR3 has 11 residues. Trimming left V 7 bases short and J 7 bases short, with 11 bases between. The chain's CDR3 is CAIKTEWEQYF. The CDR3 nucleotides read TGTGCCATCAAAACAGAGTGGGAGCAGTACTTC.

This clone was observed once. The chain carries TRBV19 and TRBJ1-1; D ambiguous. The germline V and J ends were trimmed by 7 bases and 1 base, with 10 bases remaining between them. The length of the CDR3 is 13 residues. CDR1 LNHDA and CDR2 SQIVND come from the germline V gene (reference sequence). The CDR3 coding sequence is TGTGCCAGTACCGCCGCGAGGAACACTGAAGCTTTCTTT. Its protein product is CASTAARNTEAFF.

The V call is TRBV7-2, the J call TRBJ2-1, with a tentative D call TRBD2 (6 bases). There are 13 residues in the CDR3. V dropped 11 bases and J dropped 7 bases, with 18 bases sitting between them. Germline V gives CDR1 SGHTA, CDR2 FQGNSA. This CDR3 reads CASCSSVVNEQFF. The CDR3, as DNA: TGTGCCTCGTGCTCTAGCGTGGTTAATGAGCAGTTCTTC.

The CDR3 loop reads CASSVGQGRTEAFF. The CDR3 DNA sequence: TGTGCCAGCAGCGTAGGACAGGGAAGGACTGAAGCTTTCTTT. The chain links TRBV9 to TRBJ1-1; 7 nucleotides align to TRBD1. V was pared by 0 bases and J by 5 bases, with 4 bases of the junction left unmatched. The CDR3 length is 14 residues. Germline V gene data show CDR1 as SGDLS and CDR2 as YYNGEE. Based on the CDR3 plus reference TRBV9 and TRBJ1-1, the full variable domain is DSGVTQTPKHLITATGQRVTLRCSPRSGDLSVYWYQQSLDQGLQFLIQYYNGEERAKGNILERFSAQQFPDLHSELNLSSLELGDSALYFCASSVGQGRTEAFFGQGTRLTVV.

V usage is TRBV7-3 and J usage is TRBJ2-1; the D gene is possibly TRBD2 (7 bases). CDR3 length: 14 residues. Trimming took 2 bases from V and 6 from J, leaving 11 bases between them. The germline CDR1 and CDR2 sequences are SGHTA and FQGTGA. CDR3 bases: TGTGCCAGCAGCTTACGAGGGGGGGCCAATGAGCAGTTCTTC. Translating it yields CASSLRGGANEQFF.